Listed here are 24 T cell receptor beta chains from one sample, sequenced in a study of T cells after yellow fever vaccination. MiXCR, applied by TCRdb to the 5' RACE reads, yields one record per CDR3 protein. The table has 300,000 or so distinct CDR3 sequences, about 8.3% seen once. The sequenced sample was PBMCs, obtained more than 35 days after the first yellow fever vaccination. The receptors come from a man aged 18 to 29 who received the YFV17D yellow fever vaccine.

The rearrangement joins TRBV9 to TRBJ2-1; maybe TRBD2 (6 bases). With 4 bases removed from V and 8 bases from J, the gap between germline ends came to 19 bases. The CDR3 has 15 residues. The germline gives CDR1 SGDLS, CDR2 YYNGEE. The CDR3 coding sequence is TGTGCCAGCAGCCCCTGGGGGGATCGTGGTTATGAGCAGTTCTTC. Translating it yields CASSPWGDRGYEQFF.

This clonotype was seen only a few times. For the CDR3, the DNA is TGTGCCAGCAGCTTCGGGGTTTGGAGCACTGAAGCTTTCTTT. It is translated as CASSFGVWSTEAFF. The chain combines TRBV7-2 with TRBJ1-1; no clear D. The CDR3 is made up of 14 amino acids. The V end was cut by 3 bases, the J end by 4 bases, with 12 bases between. In germline, CDR1 is SGHTA, CDR2 FQGNSA.

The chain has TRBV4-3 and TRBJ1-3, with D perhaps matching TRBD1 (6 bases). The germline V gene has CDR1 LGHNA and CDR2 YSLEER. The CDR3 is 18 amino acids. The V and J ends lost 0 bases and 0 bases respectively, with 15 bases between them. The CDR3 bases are TGCGCCAGCAGCCAAGATCTGGACAGACCATACTCTGGAAACACCATATATTTT. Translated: CASSQDLDRPYSGNTIYF.

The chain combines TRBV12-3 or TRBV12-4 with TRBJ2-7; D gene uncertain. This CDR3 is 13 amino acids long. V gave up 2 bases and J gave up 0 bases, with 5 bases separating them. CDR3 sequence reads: CASSLRPSYEQYV. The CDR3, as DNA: TGTGCCAGCAGTTTAAGGCCCTCCTACGAGCAGTACGTC.

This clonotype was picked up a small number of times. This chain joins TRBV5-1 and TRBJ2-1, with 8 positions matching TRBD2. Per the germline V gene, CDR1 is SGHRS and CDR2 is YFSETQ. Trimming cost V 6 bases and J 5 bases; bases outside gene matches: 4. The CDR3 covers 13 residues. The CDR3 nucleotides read TGCGCCAGCACCCGGGGGGGGCACAATGAGCAGTTCTTC. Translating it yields CASTRGGHNEQFF.

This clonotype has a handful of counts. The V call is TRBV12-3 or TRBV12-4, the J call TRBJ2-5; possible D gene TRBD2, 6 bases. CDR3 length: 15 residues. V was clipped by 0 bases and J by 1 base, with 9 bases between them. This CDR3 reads CASSLASGLQETQYF. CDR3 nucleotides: TGTGCCAGCAGTTTAGCTTCGGGACTCCAAGAGACCCAGTACTTC.

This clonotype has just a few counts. CDR3 nucleotide sequence: TGTGCCAGCACCCATTCGCCCGGGGACACTGAAGCTTTCTTT. This codes for CASTHSPGDTEAFF. The gene calls are TRBV6-2 or TRBV6-3 and TRBJ1-1; D gene uncertain. The CDR3 extends over 14 amino acids. The germline V gene encodes CDR1 MNHEY and CDR2 SVGEGT. Trimming left V 7 bases short and J 3 bases short, with 15 bases between.

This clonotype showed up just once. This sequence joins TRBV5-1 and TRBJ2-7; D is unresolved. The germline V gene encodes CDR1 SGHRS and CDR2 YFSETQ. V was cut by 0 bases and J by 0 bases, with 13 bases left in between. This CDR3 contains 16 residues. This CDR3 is CASSLVSGKNSYEQYF. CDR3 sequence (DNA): TGCGCCAGCAGCTTGGTGTCAGGAAAAAACTCCTACGAGCAGTACTTC.

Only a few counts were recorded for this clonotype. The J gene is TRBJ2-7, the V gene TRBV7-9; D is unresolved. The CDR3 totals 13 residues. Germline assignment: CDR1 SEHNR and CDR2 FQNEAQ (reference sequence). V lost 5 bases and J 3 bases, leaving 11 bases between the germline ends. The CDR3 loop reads CASSPMGNYEQYF. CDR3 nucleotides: TGTGCCAGCAGCCCTATGGGGAACTACGAGCAGTACTTC.

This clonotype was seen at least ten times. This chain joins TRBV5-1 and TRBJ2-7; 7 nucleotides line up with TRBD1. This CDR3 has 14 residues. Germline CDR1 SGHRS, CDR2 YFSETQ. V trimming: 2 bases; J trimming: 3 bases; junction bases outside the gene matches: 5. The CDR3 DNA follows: TGCGCCAGCAGCTTAGGGACAGATCTCTACGAGCAGTACTTC. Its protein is CASSLGTDLYEQYF.

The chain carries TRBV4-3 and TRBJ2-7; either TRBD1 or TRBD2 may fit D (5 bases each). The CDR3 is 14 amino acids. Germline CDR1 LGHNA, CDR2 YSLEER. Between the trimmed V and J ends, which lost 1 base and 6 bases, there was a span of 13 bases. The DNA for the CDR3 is TGCGCCAGCAGCCAAGCACCTCGGGGCAGCGAGCAGTACTTC. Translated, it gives CASSQAPRGSEQYF.

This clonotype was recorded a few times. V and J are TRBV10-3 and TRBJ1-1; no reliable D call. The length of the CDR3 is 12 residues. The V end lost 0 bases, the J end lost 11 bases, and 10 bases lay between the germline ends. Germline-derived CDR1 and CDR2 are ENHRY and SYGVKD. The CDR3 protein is CAISESRFKAFF. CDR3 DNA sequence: TGTGCCATCAGTGAGTCGAGGTTCAAGGCTTTCTTT.

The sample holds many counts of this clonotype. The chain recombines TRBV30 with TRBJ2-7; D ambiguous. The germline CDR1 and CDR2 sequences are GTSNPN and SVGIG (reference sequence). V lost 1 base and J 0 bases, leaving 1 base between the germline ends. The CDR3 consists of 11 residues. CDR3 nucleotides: TGTGCCTGGAGTGACTCCTACGAGCAGTACTTC. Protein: CAWSDSYEQYF.

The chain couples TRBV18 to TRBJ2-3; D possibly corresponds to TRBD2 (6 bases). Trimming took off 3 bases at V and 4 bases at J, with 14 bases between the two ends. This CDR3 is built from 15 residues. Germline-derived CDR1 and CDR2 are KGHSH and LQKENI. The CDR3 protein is CASSPGLPSADTQYF. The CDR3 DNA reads TGTGCCAGCTCACCGGGACTCCCGAGCGCAGATACGCAGTATTTT.

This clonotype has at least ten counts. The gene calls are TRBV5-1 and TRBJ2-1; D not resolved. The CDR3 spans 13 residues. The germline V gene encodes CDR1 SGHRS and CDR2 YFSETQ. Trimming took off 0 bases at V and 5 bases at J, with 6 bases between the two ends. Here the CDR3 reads CASSLVPDNEQFF. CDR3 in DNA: TGCGCCAGCAGCTTGGTGCCGGACAATGAGCAGTTCTTC.

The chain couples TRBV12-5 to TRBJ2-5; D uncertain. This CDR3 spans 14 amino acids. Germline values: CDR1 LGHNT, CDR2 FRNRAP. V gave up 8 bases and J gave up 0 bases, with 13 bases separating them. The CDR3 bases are TGTGCTAGTTCCGGGTCTCCGTACCAAGAGACCCAGTACTTC. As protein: CASSGSPYQETQYF.

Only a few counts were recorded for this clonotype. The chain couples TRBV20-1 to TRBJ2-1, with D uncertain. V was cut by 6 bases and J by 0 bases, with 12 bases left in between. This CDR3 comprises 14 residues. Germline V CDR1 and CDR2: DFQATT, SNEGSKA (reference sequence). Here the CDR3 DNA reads TGCAGTGCCAAACACGGTAGCTCCTACAATGAGCAGTTCTTC. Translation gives CSAKHGSSYNEQFF.

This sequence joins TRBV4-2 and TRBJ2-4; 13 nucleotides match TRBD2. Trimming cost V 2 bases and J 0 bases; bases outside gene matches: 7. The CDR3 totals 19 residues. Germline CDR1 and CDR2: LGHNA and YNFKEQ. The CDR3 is CASSQPGLAGVSAKNIQYF. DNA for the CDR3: TGTGCCAGCAGCCAACCAGGACTAGCGGGGGTTTCAGCCAAAAACATTCAGTACTTC.

The CDR3 protein is CASSPSVVLRNTIYF. CDR3 sequence (DNA): TGTGCCAGCTCACCGTCGGTCGTTTTAAGAAACACCATATATTTT. The gene calls are TRBV18 and TRBJ1-3, with D hard to call. CDR3 length: 15 amino acids. Between the trimmed V and J ends, which lost 3 bases and 5 bases, there was a span of 14 bases. Germline loops: CDR1 KGHSH, CDR2 LQKENI.

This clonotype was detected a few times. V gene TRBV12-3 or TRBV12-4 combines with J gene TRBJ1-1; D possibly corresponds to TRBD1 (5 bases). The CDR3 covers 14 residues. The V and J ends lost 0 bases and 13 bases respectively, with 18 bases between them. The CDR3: CASSLALGAMWIFF. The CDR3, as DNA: TGTGCCAGCAGTTTAGCGCTTGGGGCAATGTGGATTTTCTTT.

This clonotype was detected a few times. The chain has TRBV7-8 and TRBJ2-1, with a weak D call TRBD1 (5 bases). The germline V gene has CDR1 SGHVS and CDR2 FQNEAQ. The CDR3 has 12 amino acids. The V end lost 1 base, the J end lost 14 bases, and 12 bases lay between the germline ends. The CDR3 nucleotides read TGTGCCAGCAGCTTAGGACAGCCTTCCGAGTTCTTC. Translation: CASSLGQPSEFF.

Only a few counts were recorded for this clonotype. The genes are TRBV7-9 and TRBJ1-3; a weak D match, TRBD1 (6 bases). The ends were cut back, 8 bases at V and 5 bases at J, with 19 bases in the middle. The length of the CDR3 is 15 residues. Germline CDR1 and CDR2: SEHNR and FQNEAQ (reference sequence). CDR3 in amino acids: CASFPHVGGRNTIYF. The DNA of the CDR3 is TGTGCCAGCTTCCCCCACGTGGGGGGCAGAAACACCATATATTTT.

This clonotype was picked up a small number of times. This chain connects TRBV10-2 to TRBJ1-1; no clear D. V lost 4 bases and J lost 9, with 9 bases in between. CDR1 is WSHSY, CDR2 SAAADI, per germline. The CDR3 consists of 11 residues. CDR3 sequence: CASSAADQAFF. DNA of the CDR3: TGCGCCAGCAGTGCTGCCGATCAAGCTTTCTTT.

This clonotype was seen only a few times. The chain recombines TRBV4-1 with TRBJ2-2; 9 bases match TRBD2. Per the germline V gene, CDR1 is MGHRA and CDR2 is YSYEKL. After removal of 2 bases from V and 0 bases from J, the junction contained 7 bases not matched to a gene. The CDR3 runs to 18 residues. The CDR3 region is CASSQRLAVGANTGELFF. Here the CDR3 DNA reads TGCGCCAGCAGCCAAAGACTAGCGGTAGGCGCGAACACCGGGGAGCTGTTTTTT.